Listed here are 17 T cell receptor beta chains from one sample, sequenced in a study of identical twins. TCRdb re-derived calls from the 5' RACE reads in MiXCR, one entry per CDR3 protein. The table lists 550,000 to 700,000 distinct CDR3 sequences, 21% of them singletons, with around 4.4% in the top ten. These data were also filed under a second study, of T cells expressing NK-cell markers.

Sample: PBMCs. The origin of the receptors is a woman aged 18 to 35 in good health.

V gene TRBV9 combines with J gene TRBJ1-2; D not resolved. Trimming removed 2 bases at V and 0 bases at J, with 11 bases between. Per germline, CDR1 SGDLS and CDR2 YYNGEE. This CDR3 has 15 residues. CDR3 protein: CASSVDGAANYGYTF. Here the CDR3 DNA reads TGTGCCAGCAGCGTGGACGGAGCCGCTAACTATGGCTACACCTTC. The full variable domain, its missing parts supplied by reference TRBV9 and TRBJ1-2, is DSGVTQTPKHLITATGQRVTLRCSPRSGDLSVYWYQQSLDQGLQFLIQYYNGEERAKGNILERFSAQQFPDLHSELNLSSLELGDSALYFCASSVDGAANYGYTFGSGTRLTVV.

This clonotype was seen many times. The chain couples TRBV20-1 to TRBJ2-3; D is possibly TRBD1 (6 bases). Trimming cost V 1 base and J 9 bases, with 14 bases left between them. Per germline, CDR1 DFQATT and CDR2 SNEGSKA (reference sequence). There are 13 residues in the CDR3. The CDR3 loop is CSARVGGGQTQYF. The CDR3 nucleotides are TGCAGTGCTAGAGTTGGGGGCGGGCAGACGCAGTATTTT.

V and J are TRBV12-3 or TRBV12-4 and TRBJ1-3, with 10 bases lining up with TRBD1. This CDR3 region has 15 residues. Trimming at V came to 5 bases and at J to 3 bases, leaving 4 bases not matched to a gene. This chain's CDR3 is CASSPTGGVGNTIYF. In DNA form, the CDR3 reads TGTGCCAGCAGTCCGACAGGGGGCGTTGGAAACACCATATATTTT.

The chain links TRBV19 to TRBJ2-2; D unresolved. Trimming took 2 bases from V and 0 from J, leaving 4 bases between them. The CDR3 loop spans 14 amino acids. The germline V gene encodes CDR1 LNHDA and CDR2 SQIVND (reference sequence). The CDR3 DNA is TGTGCCAGTAGTATATACTCGAACACCGGGGAGCTGTTTTTT. Its protein is CASSIYSNTGELFF.

This chain uses TRBV20-1 with TRBJ2-1; perhaps TRBD2 as D (5 bases). V shed 3 bases and J shed 1 base, with 16 bases lying between them. The CDR3 covers 16 residues. Germline-derived CDR1 and CDR2 are DFQATT and SNEGSKA (reference sequence). CDR3 loop: CSASVPGSLSYNEQFF. The CDR3 DNA reads as TGCAGTGCTAGTGTCCCGGGATCCTTATCCTACAATGAGCAGTTCTTC.

The chain combines TRBV11-2 with TRBJ2-3; 12 bases are a match to TRBD1. V was pared by 2 bases and J by 0 bases, with 6 bases of the junction left unmatched. This CDR3 is built from 18 residues. Germline V gives CDR1 SGHAT, CDR2 FQNNGV. CDR3 in DNA: TGTGCCAGCAGCTTATTTGGGACAGGGGGCTCTAGCACAGATACGCAGTATTTT. Its translation is CASSLFGTGGSSTDTQYF.

This clonotype was found a few times. The chain links TRBV20-1 to TRBJ1-4; no reliable D call. The CDR3 extends over 12 amino acids. In germline, CDR1 is DFQATT, CDR2 SNEGSKA (reference sequence). Trimming removed 1 base at V and 6 bases at J, with 6 bases between. The CDR3 protein is CSARVRDEKLFF. The CDR3 nucleotides read TGCAGTGCTAGAGTTCGGGATGAAAAACTGTTTTTT.

This clonotype was recorded at least ten times. This chain connects TRBV4-2 to TRBJ2-2, with D possibly being TRBD1 (5 bases). Germline assignment: CDR1 LGHNA and CDR2 YNFKEQ. The CDR3 is made up of 12 amino acids. The V and J ends lost 6 bases and 5 bases respectively, with 7 bases between them. CDR3 loop: CASRTETGELFF. As DNA, the CDR3 is TGTGCCAGCAGGACAGAGACCGGGGAGCTGTTTTTT.

The chain combines TRBV12-3 or TRBV12-4 with TRBJ1-1, with unresolved D. V lost 3 bases, J lost 10 bases, and 15 bases lay in between. The CDR3 contains 13 residues. The CDR3 sequence: CASSFRRTGVAFF. The CDR3 coding sequence is TGTGCCAGCAGTTTTCGGCGAACCGGTGTAGCTTTCTTT.

The chain has TRBV7-2 and TRBJ2-1; D not certain. Looked up from germline, CDR1 is SGHTA and CDR2 is FQGNSA. Trimming stripped 3 bases from V and 3 bases from J, with 6 bases between. The CDR3 loop spans 13 amino acids. In nucleotides, the CDR3 is TGTGCCAGCAGCTTTGATCACTACAATGAGCAGTTCTTC. This gives the protein CASSFDHYNEQFF.

This clonotype occurred many times. This chain connects TRBV29-1 to TRBJ1-2; 7 positions match TRBD1. V lost 7 bases, J lost 4 bases, and 9 bases stayed unmatched. In germline, CDR1 is SQVTM, CDR2 ANQGSEA. The CDR3 loop spans 13 amino acids. CDR3 DNA sequence: TGCAGCGGATACCGGGACAGAGCCTATGGCTACACCTTC. Its protein product is CSGYRDRAYGYTF.

The CDR3 DNA reads as TGTGCCACCAGTGATTTGAAGGGAACAGATACGCAGTATTTT. It encodes CATSDLKGTDTQYF. The chain is built from TRBV24-1 and TRBJ2-3; unclear D gene. The CDR3 totals 14 residues. V shed 0 bases and J shed 3 bases, with 6 bases lying between them. The germline CDR1 and CDR2 sequences are KGHDR and SFDVKD.

The chain carries TRBV12-3 or TRBV12-4 and TRBJ2-1, with 8 bases that match TRBD2. This CDR3 is built from 14 residues. Trimming at V came to 2 bases and at J to 4 bases, leaving 1 base not matched to a gene. For the CDR3, the DNA is TGTGCCAGCAGTTTATCTAGCGGGTACAATGAGCAGTTCTTC. Its protein is CASSLSSGYNEQFF.

The chain combines TRBV6-2 or TRBV6-3 with TRBJ2-5; D tentatively fits TRBD1 or TRBD2 (5 bases each). The germline CDR1 and CDR2 sequences are MNHEY and SVGEGT. Trimming shortened V by 2 bases and J by 2 bases, and 15 bases separated the two germline ends. CDR3 length equals 16 residues. The CDR3: CASSYGGFRRQETQYF. The CDR3 DNA reads as TGTGCCAGCAGTTACGGGGGTTTCAGGCGACAAGAGACCCAGTACTTC.

This chain connects TRBV9 to TRBJ2-3; 10 nucleotides line up with TRBD2. This CDR3 has 15 residues. Trimming took 3 bases from V and 2 from J; bases not matched to a gene: 3. Germline assignment: CDR1 SGDLS and CDR2 YYNGEE. In DNA form, the CDR3 reads TGTGCCAGCAGCGCGACTAGCGGGTACACAGATACGCAGTATTTT. Amino acid sequence: CASSATSGYTDTQYF. Full variable domain (remainder filled in from reference TRBV9 and TRBJ2-3): DSGVTQTPKHLITATGQRVTLRCSPRSGDLSVYWYQQSLDQGLQFLIQYYNGEERAKGNILERFSAQQFPDLHSELNLSSLELGDSALYFCASSATSGYTDTQYFGPGTRLTVL.

The table lists this clonotype with a few counts. The chain links TRBV7-2 to TRBJ2-2; D ambiguous. The V gene lost 6 bases and the J gene lost 3 bases, with 8 bases spanning the gap. CDR3 length: 13 amino acids. Germline V CDR1 and CDR2: SGHTA, FQGNSA. The DNA for the CDR3 is TGTGCCAGCAGTGACCAGTACACCGGGGAGCTGTTTTTT. It translates to CASSDQYTGELFF. Drawing the rest from reference TRBV7-2 and TRBJ2-2, the complete variable domain is GAGVSQSPSNKVTEKGKDVELRCDPISGHTALYWYRQSLGQGLEFLIYFQGNSAPDKSGLPSDRFSAERTGGSVSTLTIQRTQQEDSAVYLCASSDQYTGELFFGEGSRLTVL.

The chain has TRBV7-2 and TRBJ2-7; D might be TRBD2 (5 bases). There are 15 residues in the CDR3. Per germline, CDR1 SGHTA and CDR2 FQGNSA. Between the trimmed V and J ends, which lost 5 bases and 3 bases, there was a span of 17 bases. The CDR3 loop is CASSRGLGIFYEQYF. CDR3 bases: TGTGCCAGCAGCCGAGGGCTAGGGATTTTCTACGAGCAGTACTTC.